A single TCR beta chain is shown here with its context. This specimen belongs to a study of shared clonotypes between healthy human individuals. Study-level information: Three plates each covered CD4 naive and memory; CD8 naive two, CD8 memory one.

CDR1 and CDR2 (germline): KGHSH, LQKENI. This CDR3 comprises 15 residues. The V and J ends lost 3 bases and 4 bases, in that order; junction bases with no gene match: 4. The protocol was immunoSEQ multiplex PCR, while the TCRdb copy is restricted to in-frame clones and leaves out a portion. The table shows roughly 650,000 clones, with approximately 97% occurring only once. Material: naive CD4+ T cells sorted from blood. Documented subset: CD45RA+ positively selected. V and J are TRBV18 and TRBJ2-5, with 11 bases fitting TRBD1. This clonotype originated in a woman aged 30 to 39 in good health. Here the CDR3 DNA reads TGTGCCAGCTCACCGGACAGGGGGCGAGGAGAGACCCAGTACTTC. It encodes CASSPDRGRGETQYF.